This T cell receptor (beta chain) was captured in a study of cytomegalovirus exposure and HLA in healthy donors. This clone was seen a few times. Some clones are missing from TCRdb's copy, which holds only in-frame ones; the method was immunoSEQ multiplex PCR. The sample consists of 150,000 or so clones, roughly 90% of them appearing once. Germline lookup yields CDR1 SGHRS and CDR2 YFSETQ. The CDR3 is made up of 14 amino acids. V gave up 1 base and J gave up 9 bases, with 14 bases separating them. The sequenced sample was PBMCs. The J gene is TRBJ2-4, the V gene TRBV5-1; D possibly corresponds to TRBD1 (6 bases). The TCR was taken from a man aged 18 to 30 in good health and CMV-seropositive. This chain's CDR3 is CASSLTSRGSIQYF. CDR3 DNA sequence: TGCGCCAGCAGCTTGACTTCCAGGGGTAGCATTCAGTACTTC.